The 15 T cell receptor beta chains listed next were all sequenced from one sample in a study of T cell changes during pregnancy in multiple sclerosis. Assay: immunoSEQ multiplex PCR; the TCRdb copy retains only in-frame clones and omits some. The sample lists 65,000 to 95,000 clones, 85% to 95% occurring once. Here the sequenced sample was peripheral blood, taken after pregnancy. The receptor source for this set is a female donor in good health, enrolled as a control in a pregnancy study.

This chain connects TRBV28 to TRBJ1-2, with 11 bases that match TRBD1. The CDR3 contains 14 residues. The germline V gene encodes CDR1 MDHEN and CDR2 SYDVKM. V shed 8 bases, J shed 2 bases, and the junction held 4 bases outside the gene matches. The CDR3 loop reads CASRRTGGNYGYTF. In DNA, the CDR3 is TGTGCCAGCCGTCGGACAGGGGGCAACTATGGCTACACCTTC.

This clone was detected a few times. The rearrangement links TRBV6-5 to TRBJ1-1; D is unclear. Germline CDR1 reads MNHEY; CDR2 reads SVGAGI. Trimming stripped 0 bases from V and 0 bases from J, with 8 bases between. The CDR3 totals 15 residues. Here the CDR3 reads CASSYSAVLNTEAFF. The CDR3 DNA follows: TGTGCCAGCAGTTACTCGGCGGTCTTGAACACTGAAGCTTTCTTT.

The CDR3 DNA sequence: TGTGCCAGCAGACCGGACAGGGCGAGGGGAGAGACCCAGTACTTC. Amino acids: CASRPDRARGETQYF. The gene calls are TRBV5-8 and TRBJ2-5; 8 bases match TRBD1. This CDR3 contains 15 residues. The germline CDR1 and CDR2 sequences are SGHTS and YDEGEE. V lost 5 bases and J lost 4; bases outside the gene matches: 10.

The chain employs TRBV12-5 and TRBJ2-7; tentatively, D is TRBD1 (5 bases). This CDR3 contains 16 residues. The germline CDR1 and CDR2 sequences are LGHNT and FRNRAP. Trimming pared 2 bases from V and 6 bases from J, leaving 20 bases between. The CDR3, as DNA: TGTGCTAGTGGTTTGTCCCGTGGGGCAGGCTTTAGCGAGCAGTACTTC. It is translated as CASGLSRGAGFSEQYF.

The chain has TRBV13 and TRBJ1-1; D not certain. Germline assignment: CDR1 PRHDT and CDR2 FYEKMQ (reference sequence). The CDR3 length is 19 residues. V was cut by 0 bases and J by 0 bases, with 20 bases left in between. CDR3 sequence reads: CASSLGPVAGGGMNTEAFF. Here the CDR3 DNA reads TGTGCCAGCAGCTTAGGGCCCGTGGCAGGAGGAGGGATGAACACTGAAGCTTTCTTT.

The count of this clone is one. The CDR3 loop is CASSRLQGSGALGEQYF. The CDR3 region has the DNA TGTGCCAGCAGCCGATTACAGGGAAGTGGCGCCCTCGGCGAGCAGTACTTC. This rearrangement joins TRBV14 to TRBJ2-7, with D maybe TRBD1 (6 bases). Germline V CDR1 and CDR2: SGHDN, FVKESK. V lost 4 bases, J lost 6 bases, and 25 bases lay in between. The CDR3 runs 17 residues.

This chain connects TRBV18 to TRBJ1-5; the match to TRBD1 covers 7 bases. The CDR3 has 15 residues. Losses at the gene ends were 6 bases for V and 0 bases for J; bases not matched to a gene: 5. In germline, CDR1 is KGHSH, CDR2 LQKENI. The CDR3 nucleotides are TGTGCCAGCTCCACAGGGGTTTATAGCAATCAGCCCCAGCATTTT. Encoded protein: CASSTGVYSNQPQHF.

The V and J genes are TRBV18 and TRBJ1-2; a possible D gene is TRBD1 (6 bases). There are 13 residues in the CDR3. Germline V gene lookup returns CDR1 KGHSH and CDR2 LQKENI. The V and J ends lost 6 bases and 5 bases respectively, with 13 bases between them. The CDR3 DNA reads TGTGCCAGCTCGTGGACAGAGGAGTATGGCTACACCTTC. Amino acid sequence: CASSWTEEYGYTF.

The gene calls are TRBV27 and TRBJ2-3; D unclear. The CDR3 extends over 14 amino acids. Trimming shortened V by 6 bases and J by 6 bases, and 16 bases separated the two germline ends. From germline, CDR1 is MNHEY and CDR2 SMNVEV (reference sequence). This chain's CDR3 is CASSPSSIMDTQYF. In DNA form, the CDR3 reads TGTGCCAGCAGCCCCTCAAGCATTATGGATACGCAGTATTTT.

The rearrangement links TRBV15 to TRBJ2-1; 7 nucleotides align to TRBD1. The CDR3 contains 13 residues. V lost 3 bases, J lost 7 bases, and 3 bases stayed unmatched. From germline, CDR1 is LNHNV and CDR2 YYDKDF (reference sequence). The CDR3 DNA reads as TGTGCCACCAGCAGTCCGGGACAGAATGAGCAGTTCTTC. Translated, it gives CATSSPGQNEQFF.

Written as DNA, the CDR3 is TGTGCCAGCAGCTTATCACTAGCGGACTTGTACGAGCAGTACTTC. Amino acids: CASSLSLADLYEQYF. This sequence joins TRBV7-2 and TRBJ2-7, with 8 bases identical to TRBD2. The CDR3 loop spans 15 amino acids. V shed 2 bases, J shed 4 bases, and the junction held 7 bases outside the gene matches. Germline V gives CDR1 SGHTA, CDR2 FQGNSA.

CDR3 region: CASSSGLGDYEQYF. The CDR3 bases are TGTGCCAGCAGCTCCGGACTAGGAGACTACGAGCAGTACTTC. This chain joins TRBV5-4 and TRBJ2-7; 7 bases line up with TRBD2. Germline lookup yields CDR1 SGHNT and CDR2 YYREEE (reference sequence). The CDR3 spans 14 residues. V gave up 3 bases and J gave up 3 bases; unmatched junction bases: 6. The full variable domain, with the rest looked up from reference TRBV5-4 and TRBJ2-7, is ETGVTQSPTHLIKTRGQQVTLRCSSQSGHNTVSWYQQALGQGPQFIFQYYREEENGRGNFPPRFSGLQFPNYSSELNVNALELDDSALYLCASSSGLGDYEQYFGPGTRLTVT.

The V call is TRBV7-6, the J call TRBJ2-2; TRBD2 matches 12 bases. The junction had 7 bases not matched to a gene; V was cut back by 8 bases and J by 6 bases. This CDR3 is built from 15 residues. CDR1 and CDR2 (germline): SGHVS, FNYEAQ. The CDR3 protein is CASERLAGEAGELFF. The CDR3 DNA sequence: TGTGCCAGCGAGCGACTAGCGGGAGAGGCCGGGGAGCTGTTTTTT.

The chain employs TRBV4-2 and TRBJ2-7; D is perhaps TRBD2 (6 bases). The germline V and J ends were trimmed by 3 bases and 2 bases, with 11 bases remaining between them. This CDR3 contains 14 residues. Germline assignment: CDR1 LGHNA and CDR2 YNFKEQ. The CDR3 is CASSQEGPTYEQYF. CDR3 bases: TGTGCCAGCAGCCAGGAGGGACCCACCTACGAGCAGTACTTC.

The V call is TRBV28, the J call TRBJ2-5; D may be TRBD1 (7 bases). The CDR3 contains 15 residues. Germline V gene lookup returns CDR1 MDHEN and CDR2 SYDVKM. V was trimmed by 3 bases and J by 5 bases, leaving 16 bases between them. The CDR3 is CASSFGPRGEETQYF. The CDR3 DNA follows: TGTGCCAGCAGTTTTGGTCCCAGGGGGGAGGAGACCCAGTACTTC.